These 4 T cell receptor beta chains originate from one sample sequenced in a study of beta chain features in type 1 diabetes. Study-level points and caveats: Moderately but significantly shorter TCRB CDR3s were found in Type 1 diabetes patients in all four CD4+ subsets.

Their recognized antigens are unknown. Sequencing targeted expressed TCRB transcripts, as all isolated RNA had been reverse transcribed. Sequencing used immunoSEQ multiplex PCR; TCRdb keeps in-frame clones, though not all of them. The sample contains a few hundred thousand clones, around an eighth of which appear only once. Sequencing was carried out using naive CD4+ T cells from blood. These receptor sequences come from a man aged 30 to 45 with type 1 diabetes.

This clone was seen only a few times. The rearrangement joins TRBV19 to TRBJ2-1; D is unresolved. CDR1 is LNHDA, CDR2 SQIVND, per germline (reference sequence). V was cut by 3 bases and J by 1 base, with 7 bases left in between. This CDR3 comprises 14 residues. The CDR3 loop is CASSIPGSYNEQFF. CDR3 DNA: TGTGCCAGTAGTATCCCAGGTTCCTACAATGAGCAGTTCTTC.

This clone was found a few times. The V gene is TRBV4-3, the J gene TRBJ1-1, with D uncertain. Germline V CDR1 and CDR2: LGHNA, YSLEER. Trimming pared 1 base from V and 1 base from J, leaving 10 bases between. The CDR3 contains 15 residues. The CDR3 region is CASSQARTRNTEAFF. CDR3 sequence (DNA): TGCGCCAGCAGCCAAGCACGCACGAGGAACACTGAAGCTTTCTTT.

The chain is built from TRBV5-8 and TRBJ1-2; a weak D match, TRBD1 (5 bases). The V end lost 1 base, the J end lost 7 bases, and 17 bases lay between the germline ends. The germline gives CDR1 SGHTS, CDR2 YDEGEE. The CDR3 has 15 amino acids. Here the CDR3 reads CASSLLAGPTGGYTF. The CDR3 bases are TGTGCCAGCAGCTTGTTGGCAGGGCCCACTGGTGGCTACACCTTC.

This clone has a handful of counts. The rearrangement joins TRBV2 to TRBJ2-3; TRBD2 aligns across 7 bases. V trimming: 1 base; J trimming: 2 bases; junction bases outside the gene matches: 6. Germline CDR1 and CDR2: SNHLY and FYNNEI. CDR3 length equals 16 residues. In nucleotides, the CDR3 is TGTGCCAGCAGTGAAGAAGCGAGCGGGAACACAGATACGCAGTATTTT. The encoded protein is CASSEEASGNTDTQYF. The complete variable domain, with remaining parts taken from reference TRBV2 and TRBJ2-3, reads EPEVTQTPSHQVTQMGQEVILRCVPISNHLYFYWYRQILGQKVEFLVSFYNNEISEKSEIFDDQFSVERPDGSNFTLKIRSTKLEDSAMYFCASSEEASGNTDTQYFGPGTRLTVL.